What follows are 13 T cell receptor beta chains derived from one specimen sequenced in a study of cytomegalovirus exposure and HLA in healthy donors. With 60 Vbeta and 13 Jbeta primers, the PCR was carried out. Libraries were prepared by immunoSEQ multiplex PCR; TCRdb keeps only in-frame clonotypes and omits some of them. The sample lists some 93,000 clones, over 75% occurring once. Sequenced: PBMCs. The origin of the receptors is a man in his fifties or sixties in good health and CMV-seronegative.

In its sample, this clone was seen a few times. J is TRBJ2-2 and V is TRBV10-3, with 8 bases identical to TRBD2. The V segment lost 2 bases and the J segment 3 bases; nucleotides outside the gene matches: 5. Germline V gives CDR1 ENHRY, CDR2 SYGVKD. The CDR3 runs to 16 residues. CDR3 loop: CAISEETSGYTGELFF. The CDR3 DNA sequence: TGTGCCATCAGTGAGGAAACTAGCGGATACACCGGGGAGCTGTTTTTT.

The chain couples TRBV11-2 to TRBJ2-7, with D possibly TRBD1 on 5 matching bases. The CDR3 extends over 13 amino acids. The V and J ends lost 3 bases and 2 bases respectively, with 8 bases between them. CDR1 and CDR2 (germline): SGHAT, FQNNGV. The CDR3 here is CASSLGRAYEQYF. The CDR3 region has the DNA TGTGCCAGCAGCTTGGGCAGGGCCTACGAGCAGTACTTC.

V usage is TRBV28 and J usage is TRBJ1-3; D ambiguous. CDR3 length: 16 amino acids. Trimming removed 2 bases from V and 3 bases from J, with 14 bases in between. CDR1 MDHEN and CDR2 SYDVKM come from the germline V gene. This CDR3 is CASSLPFLRSGNTIYF. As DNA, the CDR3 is TGTGCCAGCAGTTTACCCTTCCTCCGTAGTGGAAACACCATATATTTT.

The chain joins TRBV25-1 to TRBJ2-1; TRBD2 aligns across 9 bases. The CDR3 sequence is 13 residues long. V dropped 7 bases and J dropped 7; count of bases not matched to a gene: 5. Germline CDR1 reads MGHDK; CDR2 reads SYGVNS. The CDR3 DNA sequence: TGTGCCAGCACCGGGACTAGCTGGAATGAGCAGTTCTTC. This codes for CASTGTSWNEQFF.

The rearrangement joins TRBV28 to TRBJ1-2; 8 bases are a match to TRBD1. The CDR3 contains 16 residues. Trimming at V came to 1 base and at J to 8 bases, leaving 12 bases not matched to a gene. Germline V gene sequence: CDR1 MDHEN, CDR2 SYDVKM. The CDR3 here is CASSLSGTQGQAGYTF. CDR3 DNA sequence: TGTGCCAGCAGTTTATCCGGAACACAGGGACAGGCGGGCTACACCTTC.

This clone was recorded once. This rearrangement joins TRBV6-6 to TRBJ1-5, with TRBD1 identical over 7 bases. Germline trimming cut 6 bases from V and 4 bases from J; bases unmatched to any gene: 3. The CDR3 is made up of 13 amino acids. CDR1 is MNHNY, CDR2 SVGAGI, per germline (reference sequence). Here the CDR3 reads CASRSQGNQPQHF. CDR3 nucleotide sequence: TGTGCCAGCAGGTCACAGGGGAATCAGCCCCAGCATTTT.

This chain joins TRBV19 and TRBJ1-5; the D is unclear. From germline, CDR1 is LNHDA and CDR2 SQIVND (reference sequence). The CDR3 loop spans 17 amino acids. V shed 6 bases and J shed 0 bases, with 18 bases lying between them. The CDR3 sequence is CASSIRKQSYSNQPQHF. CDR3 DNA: TGTGCCAGTAGCATCAGAAAACAGTCTTATAGCAATCAGCCCCAGCATTTT.

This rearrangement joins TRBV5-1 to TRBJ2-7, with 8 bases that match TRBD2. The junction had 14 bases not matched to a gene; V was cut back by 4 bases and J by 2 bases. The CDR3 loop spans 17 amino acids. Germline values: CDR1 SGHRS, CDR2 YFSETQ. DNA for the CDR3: TGCGCCAGCAGCCTAGTGGCGGGGGGAACTCTAACCTACGAGCAGTACTTC. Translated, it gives CASSLVAGGTLTYEQYF.

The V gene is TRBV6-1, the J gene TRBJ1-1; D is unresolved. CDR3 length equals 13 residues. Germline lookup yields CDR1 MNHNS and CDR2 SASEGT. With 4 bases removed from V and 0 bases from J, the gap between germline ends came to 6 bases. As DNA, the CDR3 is TGTGCCAGCAGTGTACAAGTGAACACTGAAGCTTTCTTT. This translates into CASSVQVNTEAFF.

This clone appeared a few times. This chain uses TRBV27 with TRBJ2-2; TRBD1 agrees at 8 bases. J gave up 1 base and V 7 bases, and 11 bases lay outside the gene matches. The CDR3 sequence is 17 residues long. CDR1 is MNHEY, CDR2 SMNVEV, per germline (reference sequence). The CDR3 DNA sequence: TGTGCCAGCACTTCCCGGGACAGGTTCGGGAACACCGGGGAGCTGTTTTTT. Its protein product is CASTSRDRFGNTGELFF.

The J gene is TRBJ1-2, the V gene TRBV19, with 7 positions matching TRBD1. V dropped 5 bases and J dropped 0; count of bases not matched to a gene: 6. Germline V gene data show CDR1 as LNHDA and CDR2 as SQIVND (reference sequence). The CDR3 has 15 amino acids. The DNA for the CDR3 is TGTGCCAGTAGTCCCCGGGACAGCCCTAACTATGGCTACACCTTC. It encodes CASSPRDSPNYGYTF.

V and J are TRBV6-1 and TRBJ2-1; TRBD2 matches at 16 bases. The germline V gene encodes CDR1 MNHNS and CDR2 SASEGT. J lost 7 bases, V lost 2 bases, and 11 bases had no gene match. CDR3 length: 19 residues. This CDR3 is CASSEIPGLAGGLGNEQFF. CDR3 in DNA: TGTGCCAGCAGTGAAATCCCGGGACTAGCGGGAGGGCTTGGGAATGAGCAGTTCTTC.

The CDR3 DNA sequence: TGTGCCAGCACCCCCCTAAGTGGCGAGCAGTACTTC. Protein: CASTPLSGEQYF. This chain joins TRBV7-9 and TRBJ2-7, with D unresolved. V was shortened by 7 bases and J by 6 bases, with 13 bases between the two germline ends. This CDR3 is built from 12 residues. Germline V gene lookup returns CDR1 SEHNR and CDR2 FQNEAQ (reference sequence). The full variable domain, in which reference TRBV7-9 and TRBJ2-7 provide the parts outside the CDR3, is DTGVSQNPRHKITKRGQNVTFRCDPISEHNRLYWYRQTLGQGPEFLTYFQNEAQLEKSRLLSDRFSAERPKGSFSTLEIQRTEQGDSAMYLCASTPLSGEQYFGPGTRLTVT.